This T cell receptor (beta chain) was found in a study of T cells in Graves' hyperthyroidism and ophthalmopathy (dated by TCRdb to about 2019). In the study overall: Peripheral blood samples were taken at the time of initial diagnosis, prior to any treatment. Prospective prediction of ophthalmopathy was tested in an independent validation cohort of fewer than 20 hyperthyroidism patients and approximately 17 patients who later progressed to ophthalmopathy. Following sampling, methimazole starting at 30 mg daily was given to hyperthyroidism patients, and high-dose intravenous methylprednisolone was given to ophthalmopathy patients. TCR Vbeta CDR3 sequencing of fewer than 150 peripheral blood samples (over 40 ophthalmopathy, over 70 hyperthyroidism and roughly 17 progressor patients) is reported in the paper. The 80 to 100 discovery patients were randomly divided into training and test sets at a 7:3 ratio. To identify distinguishing TCR V-J signatures, a discovery cohort of 100 patients was used, comprising some 45 with Graves' ophthalmopathy and approximately 58 with stable Graves' hyperthyroidism. In addition, the study compared T-cell repertoires in thyroid tissue and in blood from several Graves' hyperthyroidism patients.

For this clonotype: Its antigen remains undetermined. Base qualities are not at hand, and no much larger clone is one base apart.

Graves' hyperthyroidism was defined as stable when no progression to ophthalmopathy occurred over 18 months of follow-up. Hyperthyroidism patients were newly diagnosed, with disease duration under 2 months, and aged 18 to 65 years. Patients with uncontrolled infections, other autoimmune diseases, pregnancy or lactation were excluded. Clinical symptoms, serum thyroxine and TRAb, thyroid ultrasound, and orbital computed tomography formed the basis for the diagnoses. PBMCs were separated from about 10 ml of fresh peripheral blood using Ficoll-Paque density gradient centrifugation. Total RNA was extracted with Trizol reagent, and quality was checked on an Agilent 2100 Bioanalyzer. What the authors observed across the whole study: Sample size was not statistically predetermined, and blinding of investigators to group allocation was not performed. In validation, the model predicted progression to ophthalmopathy a median of around 6.5 months before onset, with over 60% sensitivity and around 76% specificity. Most expanded thyroid clonotypes (frequency above 0.001) were also detected in blood, a finding suggesting that blood repertoires may reflect thyroid immune responses. A 13 V-J signature model separated ophthalmopathy from stable hyperthyroidism, with 87.88% sensitivity and 81.08% specificity in cross-validation and 80%/75% in testing.

Between the V and J ends, shortened by 1 base and 3 bases respectively, the junction contains 10 bases. Its CDR3 holds 14 amino acids, cysteine through phenylalanine. Only the CDR3 portion is preserved as DNA: 42 bases, with reading frame beginning at the first base. CDR1 is given as MNHNS and CDR2 as SASEGT, both from the germline V gene. The TCR beta CDR3 regions were amplified from RNA transcripts. The first round of RT-PCR for the TCR CDR3 was performed with the HTBI primer set and the Qiagen OneStep RT-PCR kit. Libraries were constructed in a second round of multiplex PCR, after which size selection and purification were performed. The libraries were sequenced on an Illumina HiSeq2000 using paired-end 100 bp reads. Regarding the original processing steps: SOAPnuke was used to process the raw data, with reads discarded if the reads contained adapters or uncalled bases, had a mean Phred below 15, or lacked an exact constant-primer or identifier match. COPE v1.2.5 was used to merge the high-quality paired reads, and each unique nucleotide sequence was defined as a clonotype. MiTCR v1.1 was used to align the clonotypes against IMGT TRBV, TRBD and TRBJ reference segments. Only V-J combinations with frequency above 0.0001, covering 99% to 99.2% of repertoires, were analysed. A TCS score was defined as the ratio between F50 (clonal expansion) and ExV (chaos), using BLOSUM62-based TCRdist between CDR3 peptides within each V-J. Welch's t-statistics and random forest reduced around 520 V-J features to around 14, which were used in a naive Bayes classifier (R e1071). TCRdb handled the public reads itself, with Q25 trimming in fastp and clone calling in MiXCR, and kept productive beta chains. Identical CDR3 proteins give one entry, which carries the most common genes and DNA. Here the V and J calls rest on TCRdb's processing, not on the authors' analysis. This sample is represented by around 430,000 distinct CDR3 sequences; about 15% of them were singletons. The ten most abundant clones make up around a third of the sample.

The specimen was blood. The chain employs TRBV6-1 and TRBJ2-7, with the identity of the D gene unclear. This clonotype was sampled from a woman aged 25 to 39 with Graves' hyperthyroidism. The nucleotide sequence reads TGTGCCAGCAGTGAAGGCACGGTGGGCTACGAGCAGTACTTC. This translates into CASSEGTVGYEQYF.